The source of this T cell receptor beta chain is a study of CXCR3-negative and CXCR3-positive naive CD8 T cells. Overall study findings and caveats: The level of CXCR3 expression partially decreased after cryopreservation; the majority of assays used fresh PBMCs. More hydrophobic TRB CDR3s occurred in CXCR3-positive than in CXCR3-negative naive cells.

Libraries of TRB cDNA were made by 5' RACE and carried UMIs. TCRdb re-called the 5' RACE reads and catalogs CDR3 proteins one per entry, DNA excluded. The repertoire table contains around 66,000 distinct CDR3 sequences. This CDR3 is 14 amino acids long. CDR1 and CDR2 (germline): MNHEY, SVGEGT. Concerning this clonotype: Its antigen remains unidentified.

Sequencing was done on a sample of naive CXCR3+ CD8+ T cells from blood. Subset given: CD45RO-CCR7+CD27+CD95- naive CD8+ T cells expressing CXCR3 (TNR3+). This chain uses TRBV6-2 or TRBV6-3 with TRBJ2-5; TCRdb returns TRBD1, unconfirmable since there is no DNA. This sequence was found in a human donor in good health. Some clones in this sample may be carry-over from other donors' samples. The CDR3 loop is CASFNPGDKETQYF.